Detailed here is one TCR beta chain. Via MiXCR, TCRdb re-called the 5' RACE reads, giving one row per CDR3 protein. The data contain about 63,000 distinct CDR3 sequences, 15% to 20% of them singletons. The sample is drawn from a study of T cells of healthy individuals. Germline assignment: CDR1 SGHTA and CDR2 FQGNSA. The CDR3 is 15 amino acids. The J segment lost 0 bases and the V segment lost 5 bases, leaving 4 bases of the junction unmatched. The rearrangement uses TRBV7-2 and TRBJ1-5, with 7 bases identical to TRBD1. The sequence was collected from a human donor in good health. The CDR3 spells CASSPGGASNQPQHF. The CDR3 nucleotides read TGTGCCAGCAGCCCAGGGGGAGCTAGCAATCAGCCCCAGCATTTT.